These 5 T cell receptor beta chains were all obtained from the same sample, sequenced in a study of radiotherapy plus CTLA-4 blockade in lung cancer. Data came from immunoSEQ multiplex PCR; TCRdb stores just in-frame clones and leaves some out. This sample carries approximately 40,000 clones, roughly 72% of them seen once, and the ten largest clones take approximately 11%. This sample comprised peripheral blood, obtained from a patient treated with radiotherapy plus ipilimumab. The receptor source for this set is a human donor with non-small cell lung cancer who had stable disease on radiotherapy plus ipilimumab.

V gene TRBV6-5 combines with J gene TRBJ1-2, with 9 nucleotides matching TRBD1. The germline V gene encodes CDR1 MNHEY and CDR2 SVGAGI. V shed 5 bases, J shed 4 bases, and the junction held 5 bases outside the gene matches. The CDR3 covers 14 residues. The CDR3, as DNA: TGTGCCAGCAGTCTCGGGACAGGGAGCTATGGCTACACCTTC. Translated, it gives CASSLGTGSYGYTF.

The rearrangement joins TRBV11-3 to TRBJ2-1; TRBD2 aligns across 13 bases. There are 18 residues in the CDR3. Trimming took 5 bases from V and 0 from J; bases not matched to a gene: 7. From germline, CDR1 is SGHNT and CDR2 YENEEA. CDR3 sequence (DNA): TGTGCCAGCAGCAAGGGACTAGCGGGGTCGCGCTCCTACAATGAGCAGTTCTTC. Protein sequence: CASSKGLAGSRSYNEQFF.

The chain combines TRBV29-1 with TRBJ2-2, with D possibly being TRBD2 (7 bases). Trimming took 4 bases from V and 0 from J, leaving 36 bases between them. The CDR3 consists of 23 residues. Germline values: CDR1 SQVTM, CDR2 ANQGSEA. CDR3 sequence reads: CSVGCRGGRAVPSSTPNTGELFF. The CDR3, as DNA: TGCAGCGTTGGATGTAGGGGGGGGCGAGCTGTTCCCTCCTCAACTCCGAACACCGGGGAGCTGTTTTTT.

Here the CDR3 DNA reads TGCAGCGTTGGGAAGACAGGCGGGGAGACCCAGTACTTC. It is translated as CSVGKTGGETQYF. The rearrangement links TRBV29-1 to TRBJ2-5, with a weak D call TRBD1 (6 bases). V was clipped by 4 bases and J by 5 bases, with 14 bases between them. The CDR3 has 13 amino acids. Per the germline V gene, CDR1 is SQVTM and CDR2 is ANQGSEA.

CDR3 coding DNA: TGTGCCAGCAGCTTATACGGGGGGGCCGGCCGCCAAGAGACCCAGTACTTC. This sequence encodes CASSLYGGAGRQETQYF. V gene TRBV7-9 combines with J gene TRBJ2-5, with 8 bases matching TRBD2. Germline V lookup: CDR1 SEHNR, CDR2 FQNEAQ (reference sequence). V was pared by 2 bases and J by 1 base, with 9 bases of the junction left unmatched. The CDR3 totals 17 residues.